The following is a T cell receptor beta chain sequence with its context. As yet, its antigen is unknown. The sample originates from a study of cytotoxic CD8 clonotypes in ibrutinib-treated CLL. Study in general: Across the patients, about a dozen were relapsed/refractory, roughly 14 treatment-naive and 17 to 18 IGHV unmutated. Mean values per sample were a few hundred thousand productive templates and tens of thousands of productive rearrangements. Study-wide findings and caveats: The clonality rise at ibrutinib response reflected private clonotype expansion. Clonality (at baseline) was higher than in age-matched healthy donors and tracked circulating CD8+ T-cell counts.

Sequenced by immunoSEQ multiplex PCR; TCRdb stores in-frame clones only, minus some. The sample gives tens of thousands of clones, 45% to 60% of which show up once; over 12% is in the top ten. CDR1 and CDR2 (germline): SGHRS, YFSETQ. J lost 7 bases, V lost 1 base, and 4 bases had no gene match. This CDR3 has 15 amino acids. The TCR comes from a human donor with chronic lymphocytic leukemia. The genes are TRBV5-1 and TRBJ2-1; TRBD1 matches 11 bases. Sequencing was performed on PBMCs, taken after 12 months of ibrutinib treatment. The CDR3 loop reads CASSLPDRGLNEQFF. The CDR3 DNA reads TGCGCCAGCAGCTTGCCGGACAGGGGGCTTAATGAGCAGTTCTTC.